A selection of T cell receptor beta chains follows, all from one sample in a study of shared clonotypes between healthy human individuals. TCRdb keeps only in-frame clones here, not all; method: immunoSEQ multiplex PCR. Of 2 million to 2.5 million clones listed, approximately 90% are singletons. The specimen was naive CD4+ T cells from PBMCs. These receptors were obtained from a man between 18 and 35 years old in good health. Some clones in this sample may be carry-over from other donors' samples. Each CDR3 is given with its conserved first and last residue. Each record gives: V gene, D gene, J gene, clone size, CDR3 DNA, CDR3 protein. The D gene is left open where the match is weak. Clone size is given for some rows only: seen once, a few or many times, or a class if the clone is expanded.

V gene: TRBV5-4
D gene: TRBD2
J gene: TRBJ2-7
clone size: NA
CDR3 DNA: TGTGCCAGCAGCTCCCGCAGCGGGAGCTACGAGCAGTACTTC
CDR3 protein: CASSSRSGSYEQYF

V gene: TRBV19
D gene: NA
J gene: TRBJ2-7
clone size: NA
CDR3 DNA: TGTGCCAGTAGTATGAGGGCTTTCGGGAAAACCTACGAGCAGTACTTC
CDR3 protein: CASSMRAFGKTYEQYF

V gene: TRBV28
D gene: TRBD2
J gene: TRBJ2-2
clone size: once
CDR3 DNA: TGTGCCAGCACCCCGGGGGGTGGTGCCGGGGAGCTGTTTTTT
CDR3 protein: CASTPGGGAGELFF

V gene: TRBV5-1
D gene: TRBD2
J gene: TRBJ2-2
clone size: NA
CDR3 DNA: TGCGCCAGCAAACTCCGGCTAGCGGGTAACACCGGGGAGCTGTTTTTT
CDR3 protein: CASKLRLAGNTGELFF

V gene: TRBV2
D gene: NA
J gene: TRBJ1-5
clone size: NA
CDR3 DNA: TGTGCCAGCAGCCGGGACGGAAACAATCAGCCCCAGCATTTT
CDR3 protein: CASSRDGNNQPQHF

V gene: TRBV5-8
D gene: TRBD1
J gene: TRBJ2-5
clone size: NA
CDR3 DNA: TGTGCCAGCAGCTCCTACGGGACAGGGGAATTTCAAGAGACCCAGTACTTC
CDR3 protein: CASSSYGTGEFQETQYF

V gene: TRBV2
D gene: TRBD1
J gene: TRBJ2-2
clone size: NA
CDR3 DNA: TGTGCCAGAGCAGGGGGTTTGGCCGGGGAGCTGTTTTTT
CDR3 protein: CARAGGLAGELFF

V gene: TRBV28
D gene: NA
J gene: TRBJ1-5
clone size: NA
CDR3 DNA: TGTGCCAGCGCCCAGGGGAATCAGCCCCAGCATTTT
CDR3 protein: CASAQGNQPQHF

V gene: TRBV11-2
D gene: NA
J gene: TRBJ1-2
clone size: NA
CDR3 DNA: TGTGCCAGCAGCTTATTGGCAGGGTATGGCTACACCTTC
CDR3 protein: CASSLLAGYGYTF

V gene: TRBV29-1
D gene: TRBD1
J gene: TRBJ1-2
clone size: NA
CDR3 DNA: TGCAGCGTTGAAGTAGGACAGGGCTATGGCTACACCTTC
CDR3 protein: CSVEVGQGYGYTF

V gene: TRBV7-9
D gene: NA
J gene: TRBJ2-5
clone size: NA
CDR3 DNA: TGTGCCAGCACCCCTCGAGGTGGGGCGCCGACCCAGTACTTC
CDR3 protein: CASTPRGGAPTQYF

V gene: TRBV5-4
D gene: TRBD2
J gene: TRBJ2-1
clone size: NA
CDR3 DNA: TGTGCCAGCAGCGACGCGACTAGCGGGAGGGACAATGAGCAGTTCTTC
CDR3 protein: CASSDATSGRDNEQFF

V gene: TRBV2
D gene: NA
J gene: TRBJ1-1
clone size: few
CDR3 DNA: TGTGCCAGCAGAAGGGACCTCAGTTTAGGCACTGAAGCTTTCTTT
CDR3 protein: CASRRDLSLGTEAFF

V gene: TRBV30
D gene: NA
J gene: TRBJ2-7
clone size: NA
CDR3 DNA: TGTGCCTGGAGTCCTCAACGAATACACGAGCAGTACTTC
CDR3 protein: CAWSPQRIHEQYF

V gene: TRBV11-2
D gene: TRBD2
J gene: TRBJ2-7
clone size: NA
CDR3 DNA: TGTGCCAGCAGCCACATTGCCCTAGGACTAGCGGGGATCACCTACGAGCAGTACTTC
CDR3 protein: CASSHIALGLAGITYEQYF

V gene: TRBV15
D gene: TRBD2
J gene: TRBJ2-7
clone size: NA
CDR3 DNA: TGTGCCACCAGCAGAGCCCGGGGGGGGGCTAGCGGGAGTATCTACGAGCAGTACTTC
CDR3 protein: CATSRARGGASGSIYEQYF

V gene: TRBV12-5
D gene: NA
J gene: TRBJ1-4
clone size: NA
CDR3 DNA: TGTGCTAGTGGTTTGGGGGAAGGGACAAGTAATGAAAAACTGTTTTTT
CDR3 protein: CASGLGEGTSNEKLFF

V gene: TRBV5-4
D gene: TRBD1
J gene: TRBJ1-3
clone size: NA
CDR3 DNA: TGTGCCAGCAGCGACCCGGGGACAGTCGGAAACACCATATATTTT
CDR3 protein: CASSDPGTVGNTIYF

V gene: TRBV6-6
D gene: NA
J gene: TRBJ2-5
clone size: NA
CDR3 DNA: TGTGCCAGCAGTACCCCGGGGCTCGGGGTAAGATCCCAGTACTTC
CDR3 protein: CASSTPGLGVRSQYF

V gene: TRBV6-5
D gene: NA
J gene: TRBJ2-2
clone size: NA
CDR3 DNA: TGTGCCAGCAGTTTAGCTGCGGGGGAGCTGTTTTTT
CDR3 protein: CASSLAAGELFF

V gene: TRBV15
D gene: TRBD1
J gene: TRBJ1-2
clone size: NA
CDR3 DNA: TGTGCCACCAGCAGAGCTCGGGACAGGTATGGCTACACCTTC
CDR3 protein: CATSRARDRYGYTF

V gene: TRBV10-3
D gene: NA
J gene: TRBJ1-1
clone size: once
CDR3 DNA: TGTGCCTCCCAAGGCTTGAACACTGAAGCTTTCTTT
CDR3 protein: CASQGLNTEAFF

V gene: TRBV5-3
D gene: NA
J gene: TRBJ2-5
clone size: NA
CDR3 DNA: TGTGCCAGAAGCTTGGCGACAGGTTTGGAGACCCAGTACTTC
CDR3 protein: CARSLATGLETQYF

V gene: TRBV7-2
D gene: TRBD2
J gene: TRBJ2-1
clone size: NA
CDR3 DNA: TGTGCCAGCAGCAGACAAGCGGGAGATGAGCAGTTCTTC
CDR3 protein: CASSRQAGDEQFF

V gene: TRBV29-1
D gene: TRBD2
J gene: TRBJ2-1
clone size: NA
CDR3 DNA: TGCAGCGTTGCCCCGGGACTACCTTCCCACAATGAGCAGTTCTTC
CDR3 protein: CSVAPGLPSHNEQFF

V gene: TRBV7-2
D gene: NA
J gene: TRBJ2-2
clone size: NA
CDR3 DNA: TGTGCCAGCAGCTTAGGATACGGGAGAAGTAAGGAGCTGTTTTTT
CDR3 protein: CASSLGYGRSKELFF

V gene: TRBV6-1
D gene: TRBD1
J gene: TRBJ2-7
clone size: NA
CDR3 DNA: TGTGCCAGCAGCCCGGGACAGGGGATCTACGAGCAGTACTTC
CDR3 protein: CASSPGQGIYEQYF

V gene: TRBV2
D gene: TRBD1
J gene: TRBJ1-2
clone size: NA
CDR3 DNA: TGTGCCACCACCCTCGGGACAGATTATGGCTACACCTTC
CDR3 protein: CATTLGTDYGYTF

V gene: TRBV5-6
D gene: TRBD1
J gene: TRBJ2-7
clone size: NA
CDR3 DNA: TGTGCCAGCAGCTCGGACAGGGGTGCATCCTACGAGCAGTACTTC
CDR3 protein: CASSSDRGASYEQYF

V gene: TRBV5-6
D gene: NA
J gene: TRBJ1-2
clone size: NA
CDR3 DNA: TGTGCCAGCAGCTTAAATTTCAGCCCGTTCGGCTACACCTTC
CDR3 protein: CASSLNFSPFGYTF